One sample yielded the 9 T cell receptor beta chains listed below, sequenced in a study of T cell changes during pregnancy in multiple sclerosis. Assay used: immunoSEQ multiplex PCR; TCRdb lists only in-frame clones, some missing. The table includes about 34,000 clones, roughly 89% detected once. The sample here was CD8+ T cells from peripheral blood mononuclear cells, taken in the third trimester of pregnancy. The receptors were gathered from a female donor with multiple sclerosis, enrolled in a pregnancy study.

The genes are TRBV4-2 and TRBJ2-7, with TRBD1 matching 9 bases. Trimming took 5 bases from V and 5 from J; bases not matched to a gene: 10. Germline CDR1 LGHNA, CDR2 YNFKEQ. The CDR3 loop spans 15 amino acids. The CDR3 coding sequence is TGTGCCAGCAGCGGCTTCGGACAGGGGAGGGACGAGCAGTACTTC. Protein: CASSGFGQGRDEQYF.

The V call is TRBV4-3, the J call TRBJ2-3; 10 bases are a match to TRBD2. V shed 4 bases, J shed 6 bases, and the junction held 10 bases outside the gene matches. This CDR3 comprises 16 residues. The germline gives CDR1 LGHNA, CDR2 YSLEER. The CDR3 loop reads CASSPGDSGGVDTQYF. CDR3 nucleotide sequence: TGCGCCAGCAGCCCTGGGGACAGCGGGGGGGTGGATACGCAGTATTTT.

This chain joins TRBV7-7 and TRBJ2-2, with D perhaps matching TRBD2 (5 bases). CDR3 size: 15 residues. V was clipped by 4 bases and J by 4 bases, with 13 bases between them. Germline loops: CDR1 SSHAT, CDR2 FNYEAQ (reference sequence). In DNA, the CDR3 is TGTGCCAGCAGCTCCCGGAGTGGGAGCACCGGGGAGCTGTTTTTT. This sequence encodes CASSSRSGSTGELFF. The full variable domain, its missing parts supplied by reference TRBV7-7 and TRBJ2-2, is GAGVSQSPRYKVTKRGQDVTLRCDPISSHATLYWYQQALGQGPEFLTYFNYEAQPDKSGLPSDRFSAERPEGSISTLTIQRTEQRDSAMYRCASSSRSGSTGELFFGEGSRLTVL.

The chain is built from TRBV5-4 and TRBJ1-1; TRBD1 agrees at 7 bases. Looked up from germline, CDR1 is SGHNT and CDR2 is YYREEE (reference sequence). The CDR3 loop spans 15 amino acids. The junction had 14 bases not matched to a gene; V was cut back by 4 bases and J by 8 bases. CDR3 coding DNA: TGTGCCAGCAGCGCAATTCGACAGGGTCCGGGGGAAGCTTTCTTT. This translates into CASSAIRQGPGEAFF.

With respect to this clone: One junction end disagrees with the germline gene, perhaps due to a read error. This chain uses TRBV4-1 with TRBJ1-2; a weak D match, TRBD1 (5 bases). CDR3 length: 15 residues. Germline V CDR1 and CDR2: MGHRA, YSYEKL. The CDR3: CASGQDQGLNYGYTF. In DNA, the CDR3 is TGCGCCAGCGGCCAAGATCAGGGCTTGAACTATGGCTACACCTTC.

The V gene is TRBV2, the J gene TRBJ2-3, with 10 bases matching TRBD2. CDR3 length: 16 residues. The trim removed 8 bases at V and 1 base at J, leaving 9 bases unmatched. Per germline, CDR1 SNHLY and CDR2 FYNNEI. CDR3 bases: TGTGCCAGCGGGCCGGCCAGCGGGGGGGGCACAGATACGCAGTATTTT. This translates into CASGPASGGGTDTQYF.

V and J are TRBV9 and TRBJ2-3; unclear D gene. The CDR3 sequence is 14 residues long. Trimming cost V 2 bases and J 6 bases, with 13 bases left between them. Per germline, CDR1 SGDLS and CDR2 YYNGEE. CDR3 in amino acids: CASSVGHWADTQYF. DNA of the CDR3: TGTGCCAGCAGCGTCGGCCACTGGGCGGATACGCAGTATTTT.

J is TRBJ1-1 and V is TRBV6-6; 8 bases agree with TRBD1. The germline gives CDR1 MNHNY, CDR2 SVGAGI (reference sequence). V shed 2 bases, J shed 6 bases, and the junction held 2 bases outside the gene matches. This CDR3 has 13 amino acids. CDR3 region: CASSYGQGPEAFF. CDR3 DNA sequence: TGTGCCAGCAGTTACGGACAGGGCCCTGAAGCTTTCTTT.

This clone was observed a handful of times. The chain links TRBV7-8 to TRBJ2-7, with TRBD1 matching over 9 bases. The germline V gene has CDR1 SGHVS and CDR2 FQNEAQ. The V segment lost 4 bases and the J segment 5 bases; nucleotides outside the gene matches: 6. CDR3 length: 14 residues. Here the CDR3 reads CASSSGQGINEQYF. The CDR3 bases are TGTGCCAGCAGCTCGGGACAGGGTATCAACGAGCAGTACTTC.